This is a list of T cell receptor beta chains from one sample in a study of blood T cell repertoires in COVID-19. The method was immunoSEQ multiplex PCR; TCRdb's version includes in-frame clones alone and lacks a portion of them. The table lists 120,000 or so clones, roughly 79% of them singletons. The sequenced sample was peripheral blood. The receptors here all came from a human donor in a cohort sampled during active COVID-19. CDR3s include the opening cysteine and the closing phenylalanine or tryptophan. A D gene is named only where the DNA matches it firmly. The size entry is marked missing in some rows and otherwise reads once, few, many or a size class.

j_call d_call clone_size v_call cdr3_aa cdr3_nt
TRBJ1-6 TRBD1 - TRBV2 CASSRDSQNTNSPLHF TGTGCCAGCAGTCGGGACAGCCAGAATACTAATTCACCCCTCCACTTT
TRBJ1-2 - - TRBV18 CASSAGRGVGYGYTF TGTGCCAGCTCGGCGGGCCGGGGGGTAGGATATGGCTACACCTTC
TRBJ1-2 - - TRBV30 CAWSARRGYTF TGTGCCTGGAGTGCCCGGAGGGGCTACACCTTC
TRBJ2-7 - - TRBV6-2/TRBV6-3 CASSPRAGKKPERPGEQYF TGTGCCAGCAGTCCGCGCGCGGGTAAAAAACCGGAGAGGCCCGGCGAGCAGTACTTC
TRBJ1-2 - - TRBV28 CASSLGALVAGYTF TGTGCCAGCAGTTTGGGGGCCTTAGTCGCGGGCTACACCTTC
TRBJ2-3 TRBD1 - TRBV19 CASSTDRVADTQYF TGTGCCAGTAGTACTGACAGGGTGGCCGATACGCAGTATTTT
TRBJ1-1 TRBD1 - TRBV10-3 CAIRQGVGGNTEAFF TGTGCCATCAGGCAGGGGGTCGGAGGGAACACTGAAGCTTTCTTT
TRBJ1-1 - - TRBV19 CASRITGEGTEAFF TGTGCCAGTAGAATTACGGGGGAAGGCACTGAAGCTTTCTTT
TRBJ2-1 - - TRBV7-2 CASSPTKIDEQFF TGTGCCAGCAGCCCAACGAAGATAGATGAGCAGTTCTTC
TRBJ1-5 TRBD1 - TRBV6-2/TRBV6-3 CASSYSTGTQPQHF TGTGCCAGCAGTTACTCGACAGGGACTCAGCCCCAGCATTTT
TRBJ1-1 - once TRBV5-1 CASSSGNTEAFF TGCGCCAGCAGCTCAGGGAACACTGAAGCTTTCTTT
TRBJ2-1 TRBD2 - TRBV28 CASSPAGEGNEQFF TGTGCCAGCAGCCCCGCGGGGGAGGGCAACGAGCAGTTCTTC
TRBJ1-5 - - TRBV19 CASSNTGRQPQHF TGTGCCAGTAGTAATACAGGGCGCCAGCCCCAGCATTTT
TRBJ2-6 - - TRBV24-1 CATSEHRASGANVLTF TGTGCCACCAGTGAGCACAGAGCCTCTGGGGCCAACGTCCTGACTTTC
TRBJ2-7 TRBD2 - TRBV14 CASSQLAGGIYEQYF TGTGCCAGCAGCCAACTAGCGGGGGGTATTTACGAGCAGTACTTC
TRBJ1-6 - - TRBV7-8 CASSPGVGGRSPLHF TGTGCCAGCAGCCCAGGAGTTGGGGGGAGATCACCCCTCCACTTT
TRBJ2-7 TRBD1 - TRBV5-1 CASRGQGTYEQYF TGCGCCAGCAGGGGACAGGGTACCTACGAGCAGTACTTC
TRBJ2-5 - - TRBV28 CASSSGQVSQETQYF TGTGCCAGCAGTTCCGGTCAGGTCTCCCAAGAGACCCAGTACTTC
TRBJ1-1 TRBD1 once TRBV4-2 CASSQDKRGTAEAFF TGTGCCAGCAGCCAAGATAAAAGAGGGACAGCTGAAGCTTTCTTT
TRBJ2-1 TRBD2 once TRBV7-9 CASSLGLADDEQFF TGTGCCAGCAGCTTAGGGCTAGCGGATGATGAGCAGTTCTTC
TRBJ1-4 TRBD1 - TRBV30 CAWSTGGVEKLFF TGTGCCTGGAGTACAGGGGGCGTTGAAAAACTGTTTTTT
TRBJ2-3 TRBD1 - TRBV23-1 CASRTLRDRATNTDTQYF TGCGCCAGCAGAACCCTCCGGGACAGGGCGACAAATACAGATACGCAGTATTTT
TRBJ1-2 TRBD1 - TRBV10-3 CAISESEGANGYTF TGTGCCATCAGTGAGTCCGAGGGGGCGAATGGCTACACCTTC
TRBJ1-1 - few TRBV15 CATSPQVNTEAFF TGTGCCACCAGCCCCCAGGTGAACACTGAAGCTTTCTTT
TRBJ2-5 TRBD2 once TRBV3-1/TRBV3-2 CASSLQTSGGQETQYF TGTGCCAGCAGCCTTCAGACTAGCGGGGGCCAAGAGACCCAGTACTTC
TRBJ1-2 TRBD1 - TRBV18 CASSADRGRDYGYTF TGTGCCAGCTCGGCGGACAGGGGGCGAGACTATGGCTACACCTTC
TRBJ2-3 TRBD2 once TRBV20-1 CSASTGTSGIGVVADTQYF TGCAGTGCTAGTACCGGGACTAGCGGGATCGGCGTAGTCGCAGATACGCAGTATTTT
TRBJ1-4 - - TRBV7-6 CASSAVSLGEKLFF TGTGCCAGCAGCGCCGTCTCCCTCGGTGAAAAACTGTTTTTT
TRBJ1-4 - - TRBV5-1 CASSPEANEKLFF TGCGCCAGCAGCCCCGAGGCAAATGAAAAACTGTTTTTT
TRBJ2-1 - - TRBV28 CASILAGAASYNEQFF TGTGCCAGCATTCTCGCGGGGGCAGCGTCCTACAATGAGCAGTTCTTC
TRBJ1-5 TRBD1 few TRBV29-1 CSVVTGGRDQPQHF TGCAGCGTTGTAACAGGGGGACGCGATCAGCCCCAGCATTTT
TRBJ1-1 TRBD1 - TRBV18 CASSPVETGGAEAFF TGTGCCAGCTCACCAGTCGAGACAGGGGGCGCTGAAGCTTTCTTT
TRBJ1-1 - - TRBV12-3/TRBV12-4 CASSSRTGGQAFF TGTGCCAGCAGTTCCCGTACGGGGGGGCAAGCTTTCTTT
TRBJ1-1 - once TRBV6-1 CASSEVWGGTEAFF TGTGCCAGCAGTGAAGTTTGGGGGGGGACTGAAGCTTTCTTT
TRBJ2-7 TRBD2 - TRBV3-1/TRBV3-2 CASSQDEAGVYEQYF TGTGCCAGCAGCCAAGATGAAGCGGGAGTCTACGAGCAGTACTTC
TRBJ2-5 - - TRBV29-1 CSVEDQLYQETQYF TGCAGCGTTGAAGATCAGTTGTACCAAGAGACCCAGTACTTC
TRBJ2-7 - once TRBV10-3 CAISPRRQGKGEQYF TGTGCCATCAGTCCCAGGAGGCAGGGGAAGGGCGAGCAGTACTTC
TRBJ1-5 TRBD1 - TRBV9 CASSLTTGDGAQHF TGTGCCAGCAGCCTAACGACAGGGGACGGGGCCCAGCATTTT
TRBJ1-1 - - TRBV18 CASSPPRAGIMNTEAFF TGTGCCAGCTCACCACCGCGGGCCGGAATCATGAACACTGAAGCTTTCTTT
TRBJ1-6 - - TRBV6-5 CASSYDRISDSPLHF TGTGCCAGCAGTTACGACAGGATTAGTGATTCACCCCTCCACTTT
TRBJ1-2 - - TRBV28 CASSSAHDSEYLYGYTF TGTGCCAGCAGTTCCGCCCACGACAGCGAGTATCTCTATGGCTACACCTTC
TRBJ2-5 - - TRBV5-6 CASSFLGAGGETQYF TGTGCCAGCAGCTTTCTAGGGGCAGGTGGAGAGACCCAGTACTTC
TRBJ2-1 TRBD1 - TRBV6-2/TRBV6-3 CASSSRGRRGIF TGTGCCAGCAGTTCCAGGGGGCGGAGAGGGATCTTC
TRBJ2-7 TRBD2 - TRBV7-6 CASSLGEGPYEQYF TGTGCCAGCAGCTTAGGGGAGGGACCCTACGAGCAGTACTTC
TRBJ1-1 TRBD1 - TRBV15 CATSRETGYTEAFF TGTGCCACCAGCAGGGAGACAGGGTACACTGAAGCTTTCTTT